Listed here is a single T cell receptor beta chain. Its antigen remains unidentified. No quality values exist for individual bases; no much larger clone is one base distant. Collaborating institutions collected whole blood in K2EDTA tubes following their own protocols. Collaborator samples were shipped for TCRbeta analysis as frozen whole blood, isolated PBMCs, or DNA extracted from either sample type. The CDR3 starts with the cysteine, ends with the phenylalanine, and has 16 residues. Only CDR3 DNA is held: 48 bases, read in frame from base 1. The germline V and J ends show losses of 7 bases and 6 bases respectively, and no gene match explains 10 bases of the junction. The germline V gene encodes CDR1 LNHDA and CDR2 SQIVND (reference sequence). TCRbeta CDR3 regions were amplified from genomic DNA by means of the immunoSEQ Assay, a bias-controlled multiplex PCR. The source study handled its data this way. The number of nucleated cells in each sample was estimated from the amplification of reference gene primers within the assay. To quantify the absolute abundance of each unique TCRbeta CDR3 rearrangement, sequence reads were collapsed and filtered. For each sample, productive Simpson clonality was calculated as the square root of Simpson's diversity index over productive rearrangements. In its TCRdb copy, this immuneACCESS table keeps in-frame sequences only and misses some clones. Where compared with another copy, unresolved V genes explain less than half of these, and the others have no known cause. V, J and clone size were drawn from that table, and D and trimming were deduced from the DNA. For this sample there are around 260,000 clones; over 75% appear just once. Over 2% of the sample is held by the ten biggest clonotypes.

The sample originates from a study of blood T cell repertoires in COVID-19 (dated by TCRdb to 2020 to 2021). Background for the entire study: Collaborator samples came from the United States, Italy and Spain and covered acute and convalescent phases of COVID-19. The repertoires were made available in a free public database intended to serve as a resource for research on the immune response to SARS-CoV-2. The dataset comprised deeply sampled blood TCRbeta repertoires from subjects exposed to, actively infected with, or recovered from COVID-19. The samples were drawn from two sources: the first 160 participants of the ongoing ImmuneRACE study, and 950 to 1,500 subjects contributed by 6 global collaborators. HLA class I and class II types, where available, came from metadata supplied by the sample provider rather than from assay-based typing. The prospective study material was composed of cDNA or gDNA derived from T cells, B-cell-depleted T cells, or PBMCs. Sample metadata almost always included a de-identified subject ID, COVID-19 status, age in years and sex. Summary of the overall study and its limitations: The quantity of clinical and demographic metadata differed by source and by participant and was supplied without curation.

This receptor was obtained from a woman aged 45 to 65 with acute or convalescent COVID-19. The chain uses TRBV19 and TRBJ1-4; 11 of the junction bases match TRBD1. The sequenced material came from peripheral blood. Here is the DNA: TGTGCCAGTACCCCGGACAGGGGGCGCGGCGATGAAAAACTGTTTTTT. Its translation reads: CASTPDRGRGDEKLFF.